The rows below give T cell receptor beta chains drawn from one sample of a study of blood T cell repertoires in COVID-19. Profiling relied on immunoSEQ multiplex PCR, and the TCRdb table lists in-frame clones only, not all of them. The sample yields hundreds of thousands of clones, about nine tenths seen once. Sequences were obtained from peripheral blood. These receptors were obtained from a woman in her 30s with active or convalescent COVID-19. Both conserved end residues are part of each CDR3. Fields, in order: D gene, clone size, J gene, V gene, CDR3 protein, CDR3 DNA. The D gene is left open where the match is weak. For some rows the clone size is stated as once, few or many, or as a class when expanded; others skip it.

D: TRBD2; size: .; J: TRBJ2-2; V: TRBV29-1; CDR3: CSVRGLAVNTGELFF; DNA: TGCAGCGTAAGGGGACTAGCGGTGAACACCGGGGAGCTGTTTTTT
D: TRBD1; size: .; J: TRBJ1-3; V: TRBV11-2; CDR3: CASSPGDRRNTIYF; DNA: TGTGCCAGCAGCCCCGGGGACAGAAGAAACACCATATATTTT
D: TRBD1; size: .; J: TRBJ1-5; V: TRBV12-3/TRBV12-4; CDR3: CASSLGTVEPQHF; DNA: TGTGCCAGCAGTTTGGGGACAGTCGAGCCCCAGCATTTT
D: .; size: .; J: TRBJ1-2; V: TRBV30; CDR3: CAWTDHPGVASYGYTF; DNA: TGTGCCTGGACGGACCACCCAGGGGTTGCTTCATATGGCTACACCTTC
D: .; size: few; J: TRBJ1-4; V: TRBV2; CDR3: CASMLGEKLFF; DNA: TGTGCCAGCATGCTCGGGGAAAAACTGTTTTTT
D: .; size: .; J: TRBJ1-3; V: TRBV10-3; CDR3: CAISPAARGPIYF; DNA: TGTGCCATCAGTCCGGCCGCTAGGGGTCCCATATATTTT
D: .; size: .; J: TRBJ2-2; V: TRBV2; CDR3: CASNKQGLTGELFF; DNA: TGTGCCAGCAACAAGCAGGGGCTCACCGGGGAGCTGTTTTTT
D: .; size: .; J: TRBJ2-3; V: TRBV6-5; CDR3: CASSASSRDTQYF; DNA: TGTGCCAGCAGCGCGTCTAGCCGAGATACGCAGTATTTT
D: .; size: .; J: TRBJ2-1; V: TRBV6-5; CDR3: CASSQHHAREEQFF; DNA: TGTGCCAGCAGTCAACATCATGCCCGGGAAGAGCAGTTCTTC
D: TRBD1; size: .; J: TRBJ1-2; V: TRBV27; CDR3: CASSGQGEYGYTF; DNA: TGTGCCAGCAGCGGACAGGGGGAATATGGCTACACCTTC
D: TRBD2; size: .; J: TRBJ2-1; V: TRBV5-1; CDR3: CASSLGLAFNEQFF; DNA: TGCGCCAGCAGCTTGGGACTAGCGTTCAATGAGCAGTTCTTC
D: .; size: .; J: TRBJ1-3; V: TRBV3-1/TRBV3-2; CDR3: CASSQAGLSSGNTIYF; DNA: TGTGCCAGCAGCCAAGCGGGTCTCTCCTCTGGAAACACCATATATTTT
D: .; size: .; J: TRBJ2-1; V: TRBV14; CDR3: CASSQDRVEQFF; DNA: TGTGCCAGCAGCCAAGATCGGGTTGAGCAGTTCTTC
D: TRBD1; size: .; J: TRBJ2-3; V: TRBV5-1; CDR3: CASSSGTGGGKDTQYF; DNA: TGCGCCAGCAGCTCCGGGACAGGGGGTGGCAAGGATACGCAGTATTTT
D: TRBD1; size: .; J: TRBJ1-1; V: TRBV27; CDR3: CASSLIDRGKTEAFF; DNA: TGTGCCAGCAGTTTAATCGACAGGGGAAAGACTGAAGCTTTCTTT
D: TRBD1; size: .; J: TRBJ1-6; V: TRBV9; CDR3: CASSVDRGGNSPLHF; DNA: TGTGCCAGCAGCGTGGACAGGGGGGGAAATTCACCCCTCCACTTT
D: .; size: .; J: TRBJ1-5; V: TRBV19; CDR3: CATGGGGSYQPQHF; DNA: TGTGCCACCGGGGGGGGAGGGAGCTATCAGCCCCAGCATTTT
D: .; size: .; J: TRBJ1-3; V: TRBV6-5; CDR3: CASSYAEAGNTIYF; DNA: TGTGCCAGCAGTTACGCAGAAGCTGGAAACACCATATATTTT
D: .; size: .; J: TRBJ2-7; V: TRBV10-2; CDR3: CASSARLSADEQYF; DNA: TGCGCCAGCAGCGCTAGACTCTCCGCGGACGAGCAGTACTTC
D: .; size: few; J: TRBJ1-2; V: TRBV6-5; CDR3: CASSYSMGGLYGYTF; DNA: TGTGCCAGCAGTTACTCGATGGGGGGGCTTTATGGCTACACCTTC
D: TRBD1; size: .; J: TRBJ1-2; V: TRBV2; CDR3: CASRRSGTGDKANYGYTF; DNA: TGTGCCAGCAGGAGGAGTGGTACAGGGGATAAGGCTAACTATGGCTACACCTTC
D: .; size: .; J: TRBJ2-2; V: TRBV3-1/TRBV3-2; CDR3: CASSQGAGELFF; DNA: TGTGCCAGCAGCCAAGGCGCCGGGGAGCTGTTTTTT
D: .; size: few; J: TRBJ1-1; V: TRBV6-6; CDR3: CASSSRGSDAFF; DNA: TGTGCCAGCAGTTCAAGGGGCTCGGACGCTTTCTTT
D: .; size: .; J: TRBJ1-2; V: TRBV27; CDR3: CASSLSTDSAGYTF; DNA: TGTGCCAGCAGTTTATCGACAGATTCAGCTGGCTACACCTTC
D: .; size: once; J: TRBJ2-7; V: TRBV29-1; CDR3: CSVEYVGKIGEQYF; DNA: TGCAGCGTTGAATACGTCGGGAAAATTGGCGAGCAGTACTTC
D: TRBD1; size: .; J: TRBJ1-2; V: TRBV3-1/TRBV3-2; CDR3: CASSHLTGGQGYTF; DNA: TGTGCCAGCAGCCATCTTACAGGGGGCCAGGGCTACACCTTC
D: TRBD1; size: .; J: TRBJ2-3; V: TRBV28; CDR3: CASSGRQGPLVADTQYF; DNA: TGTGCCAGCAGTGGACGACAGGGGCCCTTGGTGGCGGATACGCAGTATTTT
D: .; size: .; J: TRBJ1-2; V: TRBV3-1/TRBV3-2; CDR3: CASSPGSPYGYTF; DNA: TGTGCCAGCAGCCCGGGATCTCCCTATGGCTACACCTTC
D: TRBD1; size: .; J: TRBJ1-1; V: TRBV6-5; CDR3: CASSPGQAYLAFF; DNA: TGTGCCAGCAGTCCGGGACAGGCCTACTTGGCTTTCTTT
D: TRBD2; size: .; J: TRBJ2-5; V: TRBV9; CDR3: CASSVSGLAGVFETQYF; DNA: TGTGCCAGCAGCGTCTCGGGACTAGCGGGAGTTTTTGAGACCCAGTACTTC
D: .; size: few; J: TRBJ1-1; V: TRBV27; CDR3: CASSLSAQTNTEAFF; DNA: TGTGCCAGCAGTTTATCGGCACAGACGAACACTGAAGCTTTCTTT
D: .; size: .; J: TRBJ1-2; V: TRBV5-1; CDR3: CASSSTGTGYGYTF; DNA: TGCGCCAGCAGTAGCACAGGGACGGGCTATGGCTACACCTTC
D: .; size: few; J: TRBJ2-2; V: TRBV19; CDR3: CASSLGASSRGTGELFF; DNA: TGTGCCAGTAGTTTGGGGGCATCTTCAAGGGGAACCGGGGAGCTGTTTTTT
D: .; size: .; J: TRBJ1-1; V: TRBV5-1; CDR3: CASSLALAGITEAFF; DNA: TGCGCCAGCAGCTTGGCCTTGGCAGGGATCACTGAAGCTTTCTTT
D: .; size: .; J: TRBJ2-1; V: TRBV7-9; CDR3: CASSFQGSVEQFF; DNA: TGTGCCAGCAGCTTCCAGGGAAGTGTCGAACAGTTCTTC
D: TRBD1; size: .; J: TRBJ2-7; V: TRBV2; CDR3: CASSEEGGGQQYF; DNA: TGTGCCAGCAGTGAAGAAGGGGGCGGCCAGCAGTACTTC
D: .; size: .; J: TRBJ1-2; V: TRBV27; CDR3: CASSSQRYLDGYTF; DNA: TGTGCCAGCAGTTCCCAGAGGTATTTAGATGGCTACACCTTC
D: TRBD2; size: .; J: TRBJ2-7; V: TRBV7-9; CDR3: CASSSSTPGGEQYF; DNA: TGTGCCAGCAGCTCCTCGACTCCGGGGGGTGAGCAGTACTTC
D: TRBD2; size: once; J: TRBJ2-1; V: TRBV3-1/TRBV3-2; CDR3: CASSQVNREVGNEQFF; DNA: TGTGCCAGCAGCCAAGTCAACCGGGAGGTGGGCAATGAGCAGTTCTTC
D: TRBD1; size: .; J: TRBJ1-4; V: TRBV19; CDR3: CASSEGTVYNEKLFF; DNA: TGTGCCAGTAGTGAAGGGACAGTTTATAATGAAAAACTGTTTTTT
D: TRBD1; size: .; J: TRBJ1-2; V: TRBV27; CDR3: CASRQPGQGYGYTF; DNA: TGTGCCAGCAGACAACCGGGACAGGGCTATGGCTACACCTTC
D: .; size: .; J: TRBJ1-1; V: TRBV27; CDR3: CASSLKPYAGKNTEAFF; DNA: TGTGCCAGCAGTTTAAAGCCCTACGCGGGAAAGAACACTGAAGCTTTCTTT
D: TRBD1; size: .; J: TRBJ1-6; V: TRBV27; CDR3: CASSSDRVSPLHF; DNA: TGTGCCAGCAGTTCAGACAGGGTTTCACCCCTCCACTTT
D: .; size: .; J: TRBJ1-2; V: TRBV30; CDR3: CAWSFLYGYTF; DNA: TGTGCCTGGAGTTTTCTCTATGGCTACACCTTC
D: .; size: .; J: TRBJ1-1; V: TRBV7-9; CDR3: CASSLVQITEAFF; DNA: TGTGCCAGCAGCTTAGTACAAATCACTGAAGCTTTCTTT
D: .; size: few; J: TRBJ1-2; V: TRBV29-1; CDR3: CSVMTANYGYTF; DNA: TGCAGCGTTATGACAGCTAACTATGGCTACACCTTC
D: .; size: .; J: TRBJ2-1; V: TRBV3-1/TRBV3-2; CDR3: CASSQTPQGINEQFF; DNA: TGTGCCAGCAGCCAAACCCCCCAGGGTATTAATGAGCAGTTCTTC
D: .; size: .; J: TRBJ1-2; V: TRBV6-5; CDR3: CASSFIDSNYGYTF; DNA: TGTGCCAGCAGTTTCATAGACAGTAACTATGGCTACACCTTC
D: .; size: .; J: TRBJ2-2; V: TRBV11-2; CDR3: CASSSIRDTGELFF; DNA: TGTGCCAGCAGCTCAATCAGGGACACCGGGGAGCTGTTTTTT
D: .; size: .; J: TRBJ1-4; V: TRBV30; CDR3: CAWRDLGATNEKLFF; DNA: TGTGCCTGGAGGGATCTGGGAGCAACTAATGAAAAACTGTTTTTT
D: TRBD2; size: .; J: TRBJ2-5; V: TRBV28; CDR3: CASSGTSGHIQETQYF; DNA: TGTGCCAGCAGCGGGACTAGCGGGCACATCCAAGAGACCCAGTACTTC
D: .; size: .; J: TRBJ2-5; V: TRBV6-5; CDR3: CASSYGNRGGETQYF; DNA: TGTGCCAGCAGTTACGGCAACAGGGGGGGAGAGACCCAGTACTTC
D: .; size: few; J: TRBJ1-2; V: TRBV2; CDR3: CASSDLPAANYGYTF; DNA: TGTGCCAGCAGTGACCTTCCTGCGGCGAACTATGGCTACACCTTC